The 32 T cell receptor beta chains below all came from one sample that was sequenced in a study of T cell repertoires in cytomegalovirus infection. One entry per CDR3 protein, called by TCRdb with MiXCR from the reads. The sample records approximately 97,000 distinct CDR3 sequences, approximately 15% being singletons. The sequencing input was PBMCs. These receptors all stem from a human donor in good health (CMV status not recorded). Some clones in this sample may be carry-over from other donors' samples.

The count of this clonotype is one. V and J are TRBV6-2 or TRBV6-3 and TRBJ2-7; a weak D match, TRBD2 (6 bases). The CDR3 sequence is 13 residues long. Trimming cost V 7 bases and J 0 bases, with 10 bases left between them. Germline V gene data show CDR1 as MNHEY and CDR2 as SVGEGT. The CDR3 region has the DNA TGTGCCAGCATCGGAGGGAGCTCCTACGAGCAGTACTTC. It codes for CASIGGSSYEQYF.

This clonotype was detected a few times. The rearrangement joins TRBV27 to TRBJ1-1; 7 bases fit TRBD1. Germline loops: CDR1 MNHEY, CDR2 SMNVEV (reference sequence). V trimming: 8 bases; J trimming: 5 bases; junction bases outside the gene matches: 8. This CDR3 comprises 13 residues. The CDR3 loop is CASQDRARTEAFF. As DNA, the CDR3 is TGTGCCAGCCAAGACAGGGCTCGGACTGAAGCTTTCTTT.

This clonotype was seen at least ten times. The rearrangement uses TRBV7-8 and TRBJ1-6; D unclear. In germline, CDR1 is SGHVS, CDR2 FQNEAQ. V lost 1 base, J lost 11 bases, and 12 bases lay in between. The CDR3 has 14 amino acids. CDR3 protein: CASSLVRARPPLHF. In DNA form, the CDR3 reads TGTGCCAGCAGCTTAGTCCGGGCGCGCCCACCCCTCCACTTT.

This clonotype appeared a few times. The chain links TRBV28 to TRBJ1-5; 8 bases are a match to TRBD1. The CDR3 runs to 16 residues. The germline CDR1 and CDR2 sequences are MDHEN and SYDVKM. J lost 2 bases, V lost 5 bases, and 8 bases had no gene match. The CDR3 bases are TGTGCCAGCAGTGTTCTCCAGGGGGCCGGCAATCAGCCCCAGCATTTT. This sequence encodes CASSVLQGAGNQPQHF.

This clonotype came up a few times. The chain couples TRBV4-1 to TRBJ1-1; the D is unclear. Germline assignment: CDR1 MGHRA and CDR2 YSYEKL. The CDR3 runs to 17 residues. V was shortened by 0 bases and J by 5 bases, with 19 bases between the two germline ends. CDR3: CASSQDLPNYLYTEAFF. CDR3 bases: TGCGCCAGCAGCCAAGATCTCCCTAACTATCTTTATACTGAAGCTTTCTTT.

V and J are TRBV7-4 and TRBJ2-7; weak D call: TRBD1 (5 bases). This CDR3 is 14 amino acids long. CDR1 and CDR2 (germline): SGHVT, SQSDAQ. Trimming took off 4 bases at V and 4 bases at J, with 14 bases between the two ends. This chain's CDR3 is CASSSWTQRYEQYF. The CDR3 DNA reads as TGTGCCAGCAGCTCCTGGACACAGAGATACGAGCAGTACTTC.

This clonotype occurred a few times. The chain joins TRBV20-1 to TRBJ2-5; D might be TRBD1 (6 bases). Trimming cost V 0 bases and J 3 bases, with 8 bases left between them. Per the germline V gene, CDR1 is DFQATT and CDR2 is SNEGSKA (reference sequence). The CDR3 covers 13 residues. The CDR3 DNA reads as TGCAGTGCTAGAGAACCAGGGGAAGAGACCCAGTACTTC. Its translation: CSAREPGEETQYF.

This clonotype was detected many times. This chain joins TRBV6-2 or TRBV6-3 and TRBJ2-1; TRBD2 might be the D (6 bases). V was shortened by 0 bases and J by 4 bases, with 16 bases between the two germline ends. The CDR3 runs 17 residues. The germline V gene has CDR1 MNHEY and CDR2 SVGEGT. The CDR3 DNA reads TGTGCCAGCAGTTACTCACCTCCGGGCGGGGTGTACAATGAGCAGTTCTTC. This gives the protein CASSYSPPGGVYNEQFF.

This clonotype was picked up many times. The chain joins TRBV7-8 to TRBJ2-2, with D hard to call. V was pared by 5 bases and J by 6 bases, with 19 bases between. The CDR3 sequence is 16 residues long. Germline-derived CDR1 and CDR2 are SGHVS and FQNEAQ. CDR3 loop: CASSPPPLVLAGELFF. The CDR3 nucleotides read TGTGCCAGCAGCCCCCCTCCCTTGGTTCTGGCCGGGGAGCTGTTTTTT.

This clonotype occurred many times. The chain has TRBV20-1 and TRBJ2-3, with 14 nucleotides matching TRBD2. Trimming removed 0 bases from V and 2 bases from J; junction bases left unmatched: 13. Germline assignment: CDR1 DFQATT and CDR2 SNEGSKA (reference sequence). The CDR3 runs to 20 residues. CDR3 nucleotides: TGCAGTGCTAGAGACCGAACCGGGACTAGCGGGGGCCATTACACAGATACGCAGTATTTT. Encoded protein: CSARDRTGTSGGHYTDTQYF.

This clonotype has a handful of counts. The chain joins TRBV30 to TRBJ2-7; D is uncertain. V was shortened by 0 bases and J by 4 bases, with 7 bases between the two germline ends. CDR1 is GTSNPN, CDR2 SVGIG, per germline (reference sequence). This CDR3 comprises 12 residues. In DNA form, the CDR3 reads TGTGCCTGGAGTGTACAAGGGTACGAGCAGTACTTC. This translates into CAWSVQGYEQYF.

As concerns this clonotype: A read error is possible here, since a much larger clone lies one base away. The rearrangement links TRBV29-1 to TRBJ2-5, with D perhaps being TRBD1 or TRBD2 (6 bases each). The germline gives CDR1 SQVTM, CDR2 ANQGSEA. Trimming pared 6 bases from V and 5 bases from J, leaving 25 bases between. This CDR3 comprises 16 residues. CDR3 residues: CSVLTLAAGAEETQYF. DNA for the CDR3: TGCAGCGTCCTAACCTTAGCGGCAGGGGCGGAGGAGACCCAGTACTTC. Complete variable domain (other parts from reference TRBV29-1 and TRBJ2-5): SAVISQKPSRDICQRGTSLTIQCQVDSQVTMMFWYRQQPGQSLTLIATANQGSEATYESGFVIDKFPISRPNLTFSTLTVSNMSPEDSSIYLCSVLTLAAGAEETQYFGPGTRLLVL.

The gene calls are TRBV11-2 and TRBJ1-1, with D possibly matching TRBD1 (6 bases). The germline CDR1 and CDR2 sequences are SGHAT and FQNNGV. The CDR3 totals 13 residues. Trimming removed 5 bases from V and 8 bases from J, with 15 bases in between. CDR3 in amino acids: CASSQTGPGEAFF. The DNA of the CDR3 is TGTGCCAGCAGCCAAACAGGGCCCGGGGAAGCTTTCTTT.

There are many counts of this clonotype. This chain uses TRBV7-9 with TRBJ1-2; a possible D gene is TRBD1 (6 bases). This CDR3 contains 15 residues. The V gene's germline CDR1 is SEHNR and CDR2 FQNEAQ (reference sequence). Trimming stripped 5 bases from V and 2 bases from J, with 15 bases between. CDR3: CASSPPGQGNYGYTF. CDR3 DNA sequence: TGTGCCAGCAGCCCCCCCGGGCAGGGGAACTATGGCTACACCTTC.

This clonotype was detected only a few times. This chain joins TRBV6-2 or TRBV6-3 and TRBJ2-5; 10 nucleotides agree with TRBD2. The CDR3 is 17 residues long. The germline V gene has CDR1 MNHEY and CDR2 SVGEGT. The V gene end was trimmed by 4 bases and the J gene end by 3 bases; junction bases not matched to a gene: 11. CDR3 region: CASSFNRGLADEETQYF. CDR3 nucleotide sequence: TGTGCCAGCAGTTTCAACCGCGGACTAGCGGATGAAGAGACCCAGTACTTC.

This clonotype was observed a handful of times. As DNA, the CDR3 is TGTGCCATCAACTCCGAGGGCCGGTTCACCGAGCAGTACTTC. Protein: CAINSEGRFTEQYF. V usage is TRBV10-3 and J usage is TRBJ2-7; a possible D gene is TRBD2 (5 bases). This CDR3 is built from 14 residues. Germline V gives CDR1 ENHRY, CDR2 SYGVKD. V was pared by 7 bases and J by 6 bases, with 19 bases between.

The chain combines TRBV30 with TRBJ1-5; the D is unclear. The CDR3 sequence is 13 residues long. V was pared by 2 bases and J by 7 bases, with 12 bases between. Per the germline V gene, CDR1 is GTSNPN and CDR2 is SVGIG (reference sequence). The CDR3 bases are TGTGCCTGGAGTTTGGAGGGAAGCCAGCCCCAGCATTTT. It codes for CAWSLEGSQPQHF. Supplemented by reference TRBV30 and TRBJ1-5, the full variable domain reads SQTIHQWPATLVQPVGSPLSLECTVEGTSNPNLYWYRQAAGRGLQLLFYSVGIGQISSEVPQNLSASRPQDRQFILSSKKLLLSDSGFYLCAWSLEGSQPQHFGDGTRLSIL.

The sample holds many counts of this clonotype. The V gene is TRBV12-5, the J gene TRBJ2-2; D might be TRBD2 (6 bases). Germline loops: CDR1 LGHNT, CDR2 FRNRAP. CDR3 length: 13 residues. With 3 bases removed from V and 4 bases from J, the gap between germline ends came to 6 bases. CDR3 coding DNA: TGTGCTAGTGGTTTACTAGCCACCGGGGAGCTGTTTTTT. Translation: CASGLLATGELFF. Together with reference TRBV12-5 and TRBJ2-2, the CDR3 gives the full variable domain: DARVTQTPRHKVTEMGQEVTMRCQPILGHNTVFWYRQTMMQGLELLAYFRNRAPLDDSGMPKDRFSAEMPDATLATLKIQPSEPRDSAVYFCASGLLATGELFFGEGSRLTVL.

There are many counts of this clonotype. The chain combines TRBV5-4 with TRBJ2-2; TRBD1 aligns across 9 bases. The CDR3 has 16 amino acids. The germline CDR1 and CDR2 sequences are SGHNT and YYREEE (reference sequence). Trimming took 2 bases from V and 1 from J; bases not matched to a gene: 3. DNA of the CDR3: TGTGCCAGCAGCTTATGGACAGGGGTGAACACCGGGGAGCTGTTTTTT. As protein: CASSLWTGVNTGELFF.

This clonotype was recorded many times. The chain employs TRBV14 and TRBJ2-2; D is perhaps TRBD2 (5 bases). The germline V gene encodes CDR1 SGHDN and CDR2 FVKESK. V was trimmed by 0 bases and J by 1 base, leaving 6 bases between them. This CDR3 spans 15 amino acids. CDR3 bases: TGTGCCAGCAGCCAAGAACTAGGGAACACCGGGGAGCTGTTTTTT. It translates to CASSQELGNTGELFF.

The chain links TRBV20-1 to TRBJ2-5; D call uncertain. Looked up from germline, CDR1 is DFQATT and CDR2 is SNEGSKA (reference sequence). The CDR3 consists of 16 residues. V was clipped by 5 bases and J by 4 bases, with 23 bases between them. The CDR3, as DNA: TGCAGTGCTCCCCACCCTTCAGCGATGGCACCAGAGACCCAGTACTTC. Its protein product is CSAPHPSAMAPETQYF.

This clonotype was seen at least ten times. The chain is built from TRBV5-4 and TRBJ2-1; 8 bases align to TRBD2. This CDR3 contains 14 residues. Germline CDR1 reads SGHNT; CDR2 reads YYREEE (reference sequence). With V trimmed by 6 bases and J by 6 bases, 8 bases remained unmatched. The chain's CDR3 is CASTSGGGRNEQFF. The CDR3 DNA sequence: TGTGCCAGCACCTCCGGGGGGGGTCGCAATGAGCAGTTCTTC.

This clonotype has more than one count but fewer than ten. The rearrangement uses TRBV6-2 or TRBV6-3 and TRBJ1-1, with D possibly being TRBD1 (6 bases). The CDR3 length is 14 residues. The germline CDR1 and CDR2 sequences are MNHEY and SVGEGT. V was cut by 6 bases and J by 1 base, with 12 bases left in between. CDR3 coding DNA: TGTGCCAGCAGCCCTGACAGGCAGAACACTGAAGCTTTCTTT. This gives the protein CASSPDRQNTEAFF.

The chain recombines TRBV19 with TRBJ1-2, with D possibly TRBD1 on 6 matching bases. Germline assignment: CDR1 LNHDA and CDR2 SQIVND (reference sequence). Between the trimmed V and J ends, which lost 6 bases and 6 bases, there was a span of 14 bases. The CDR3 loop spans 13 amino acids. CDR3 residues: CASSIIHRDGYTF. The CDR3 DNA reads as TGTGCCAGTAGCATCATACACAGGGATGGCTACACCTTC.

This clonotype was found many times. For the CDR3, the DNA is TGCGCCAGCAGCCAAGATGAGCCCAGTACAGTATTGAACACTGAAGCTTTCTTT. It specifies CASSQDEPSTVLNTEAFF. The chain has TRBV4-1 and TRBJ1-1; D uncertain. There are 18 residues in the CDR3. Trimming took 0 bases from V and 0 from J, leaving 17 bases between them. Per the germline V gene, CDR1 is MGHRA and CDR2 is YSYEKL.

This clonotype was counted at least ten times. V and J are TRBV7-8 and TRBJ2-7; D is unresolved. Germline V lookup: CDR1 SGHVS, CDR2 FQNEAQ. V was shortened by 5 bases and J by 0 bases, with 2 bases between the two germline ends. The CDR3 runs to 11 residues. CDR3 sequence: CASSPSYEQYF. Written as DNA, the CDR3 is TGTGCCAGCAGCCCCTCCTACGAGCAGTACTTC.

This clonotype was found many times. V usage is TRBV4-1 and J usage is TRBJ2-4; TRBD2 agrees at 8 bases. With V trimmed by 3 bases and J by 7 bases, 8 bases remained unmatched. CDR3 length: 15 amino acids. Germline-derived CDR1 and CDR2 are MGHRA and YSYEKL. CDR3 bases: TGCGCCAGCAGCCACCCCACGGGGGGGTTCAACATTCAGTACTTC. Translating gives CASSHPTGGFNIQYF.

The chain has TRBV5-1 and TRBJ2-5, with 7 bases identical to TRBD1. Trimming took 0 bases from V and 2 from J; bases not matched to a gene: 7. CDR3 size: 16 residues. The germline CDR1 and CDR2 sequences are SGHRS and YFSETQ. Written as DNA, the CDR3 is TGCGCCAGCAGCTTGGGGGTCGGGACAGTACAAGAGACCCAGTACTTC. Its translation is CASSLGVGTVQETQYF.

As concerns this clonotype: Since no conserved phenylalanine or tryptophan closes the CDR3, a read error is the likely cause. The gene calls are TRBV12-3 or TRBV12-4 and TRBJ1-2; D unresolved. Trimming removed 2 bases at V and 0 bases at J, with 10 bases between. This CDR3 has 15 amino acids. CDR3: CASSLTAGANYGYTI. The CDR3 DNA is TGTGCCAGCAGTTTAACCGCAGGTGCTAACTATGGCTACACCATC.

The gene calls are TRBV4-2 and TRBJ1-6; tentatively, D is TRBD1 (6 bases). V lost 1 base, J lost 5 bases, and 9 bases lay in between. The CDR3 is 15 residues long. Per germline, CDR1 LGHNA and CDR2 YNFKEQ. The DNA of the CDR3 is TGTGCCAGCAGCCAAGGGACAGTAAATAATTCACCCCTCCACTTT. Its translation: CASSQGTVNNSPLHF.

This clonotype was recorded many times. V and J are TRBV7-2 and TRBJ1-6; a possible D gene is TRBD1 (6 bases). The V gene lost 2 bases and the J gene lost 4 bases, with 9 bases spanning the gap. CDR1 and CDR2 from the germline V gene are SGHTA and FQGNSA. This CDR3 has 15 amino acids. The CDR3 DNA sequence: TGTGCCAGCAGCTTAAGGACAGTATATAATTCACCCCTCCACTTT. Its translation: CASSLRTVYNSPLHF.

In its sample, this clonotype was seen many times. This CDR3 reads CATSDPGQGHYGYTF. CDR3 sequence (DNA): TGTGCCACCAGTGATCCTGGACAGGGGCACTATGGCTACACCTTC. V usage is TRBV24-1 and J usage is TRBJ1-2, with 9 bases fitting TRBD1. V lost 3 bases to trimming and J lost 3 bases; unmatched junction nucleotides: 4. This CDR3 spans 15 amino acids. Per germline, CDR1 KGHDR and CDR2 SFDVKD.